This T cell receptor (beta chain) stems from a study of blood T cell repertoires in COVID-19. Background on the study: The origin of the acute and convalescent COVID-19 samples was the United States, Italy and Spain. The cDNA or gDNA used as material had been derived from T cells, B-cell-depleted T cells, or PBMCs.

As originally analysed: Amplification of reference gene primers was used by the study to estimate nucleated cell counts. Sequencing used immunoSEQ multiplex PCR; TCRdb keeps in-frame clones, though not all of them. The V and J calls and clone size were taken over from that table, and D and trimming were inferred from the DNA. The sample lists some 77,000 clones, 75% to 85% occurring once. The CDR3 contains 15 residues. Trimming removed 2 bases from V and 0 bases from J, with 5 bases in between. Germline lookup yields CDR1 MNHEY and CDR2 SVGAGI. This TCR was sampled from a woman between 70 and 85 years old with acute or convalescent COVID-19. Sequencing was carried out using peripheral blood. The chain uses TRBV6-5 and TRBJ1-6; the D is unclear. CDR3 coding DNA: TGTGCCAGCAGTTACGGTAGCTCCTATAATTCACCCCTCCACTTT. Encoded protein: CASSYGSSYNSPLHF.